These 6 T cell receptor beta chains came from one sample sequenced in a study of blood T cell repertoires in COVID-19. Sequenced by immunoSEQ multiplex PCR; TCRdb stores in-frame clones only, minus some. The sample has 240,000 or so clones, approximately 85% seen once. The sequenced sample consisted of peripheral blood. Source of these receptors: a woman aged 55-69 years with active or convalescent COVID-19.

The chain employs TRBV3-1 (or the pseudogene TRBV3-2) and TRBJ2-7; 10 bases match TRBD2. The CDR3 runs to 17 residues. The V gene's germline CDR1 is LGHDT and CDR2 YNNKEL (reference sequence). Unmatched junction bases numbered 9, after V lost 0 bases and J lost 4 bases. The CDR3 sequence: CASSQERLAGETYEQYF. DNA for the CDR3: TGTGCCAGCAGCCAAGAGAGGCTAGCGGGGGAAACTTACGAGCAGTACTTC.

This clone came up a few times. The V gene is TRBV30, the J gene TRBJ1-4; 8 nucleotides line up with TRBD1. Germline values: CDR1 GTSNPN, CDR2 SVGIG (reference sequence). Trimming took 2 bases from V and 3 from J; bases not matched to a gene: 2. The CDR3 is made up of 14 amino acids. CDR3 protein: CAWSSGGSNEKLFF. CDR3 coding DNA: TGTGCCTGGAGTTCAGGGGGCTCTAATGAAAAACTGTTTTTT.

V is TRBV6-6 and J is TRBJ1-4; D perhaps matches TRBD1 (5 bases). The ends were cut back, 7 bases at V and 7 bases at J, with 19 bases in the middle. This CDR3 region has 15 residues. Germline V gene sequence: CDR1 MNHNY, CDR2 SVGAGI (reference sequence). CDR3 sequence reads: CASKLVGGRLEKLFF. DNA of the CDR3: TGTGCCAGCAAACTCGTGGGGGGTCGCCTTGAAAAACTGTTTTTT.

CDR3 residues: CASSLFGQVSYEQYF. The CDR3 DNA reads TGTGCCAGCAGCTTGTTCGGACAGGTCTCCTACGAGCAGTACTTC. The chain is built from TRBV5-6 and TRBJ2-7; 7 bases line up with TRBD1. This CDR3 comprises 15 residues. The V segment lost 1 base and the J segment 0 bases; nucleotides outside the gene matches: 4. Germline V CDR1 and CDR2: SGHDT, YYEEEE.

CDR3 DNA sequence: TGCGCCAGCAGCCTCCAGACAGGGGGCCACGAGCAGTACTTC. Protein: CASSLQTGGHEQYF. J is TRBJ2-7 and V is TRBV5-1, with 10 nucleotides matching TRBD1. This CDR3 spans 14 amino acids. J gave up 5 bases and V 4 bases, and 6 bases lay outside the gene matches. CDR1 and CDR2 (germline): SGHRS, YFSETQ.

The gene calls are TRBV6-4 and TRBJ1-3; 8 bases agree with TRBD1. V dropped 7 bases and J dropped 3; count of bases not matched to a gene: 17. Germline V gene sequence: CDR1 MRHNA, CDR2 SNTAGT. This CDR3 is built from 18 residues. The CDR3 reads CASTLGQGPRVGGNTIYF. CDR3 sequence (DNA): TGTGCCAGCACACTAGGACAGGGACCCCGTGTTGGTGGAAACACCATATATTTT.